Below are 17 T cell receptor beta chains sequenced from a single sample in a study of CD4+ T cells in melanoma. The assay was immunoSEQ multiplex PCR, and TCRdb's table has in-frame clones only and misses some. The table records some 110,000 clones, 92% of them present only once. Sequencing was performed on peripheral blood. The receptors derive from a human donor with melanoma.

This chain links TRBV9 with TRBJ2-7, with 11 bases that match TRBD2. The germline CDR1 and CDR2 sequences are SGDLS and YYNGEE. V lost 2 bases to trimming and J lost 4 bases; unmatched junction nucleotides: 2. The CDR3 has 14 residues. CDR3 DNA sequence: TGTGCCAGCAGCGTGACTAGCGGGGCGTACGAGCAGTACTTC. This translates into CASSVTSGAYEQYF.

This chain connects TRBV27 to TRBJ2-2; D possibly uses TRBD1 or TRBD2 (5 bases each). The ends were cut back, 3 bases at V and 1 base at J, with 18 bases in the middle. CDR3 length equals 18 residues. Per germline, CDR1 MNHEY and CDR2 SMNVEV (reference sequence). CDR3 loop: CASSLRGAFRLNTGELFF. The CDR3, as DNA: TGTGCCAGCAGTTTGAGGGGTGCGTTTCGCCTGAACACCGGGGAGCTGTTTTTT.

The chain uses TRBV7-9 and TRBJ2-1; 7 positions agree with TRBD2. V trimming: 2 bases; J trimming: 6 bases; junction bases outside the gene matches: 1. CDR1 is SEHNR, CDR2 FQNEAQ, per germline (reference sequence). The CDR3 has 13 amino acids. The CDR3 sequence is CASSLWGGNEQFF. DNA of the CDR3: TGTGCCAGCAGCTTATGGGGGGGCAATGAGCAGTTCTTC.

In its sample, this clone was seen once. The rearrangement links TRBV30 to TRBJ1-6, with 8 bases aligning to TRBD1. The trim removed 4 bases at V and 7 bases at J, leaving 6 bases unmatched. From germline, CDR1 is GTSNPN and CDR2 SVGIG (reference sequence). CDR3 length: 14 amino acids. The CDR3 DNA sequence: TGTGCCTGGAAGAGACAGGGGCTGAATTCACCCCTCCACTTT. It codes for CAWKRQGLNSPLHF.

The rearrangement joins TRBV5-4 to TRBJ2-5, with TRBD1 identical over 10 bases. The length of the CDR3 is 14 residues. Germline V gene lookup returns CDR1 SGHNT and CDR2 YYREEE (reference sequence). V gave up 9 bases and J gave up 0 bases; unmatched junction bases: 5. CDR3 sequence: CATGTGAHQETQYF. CDR3 DNA: TGTGCCACAGGGACAGGGGCCCACCAAGAGACCCAGTACTTC.

This clone was recorded once. This sequence joins TRBV7-2 and TRBJ1-3; D is unresolved. The CDR3 extends over 14 amino acids. Trimming left V 4 bases short and J 0 bases short, with 7 bases between. The V gene's germline CDR1 is SGHTA and CDR2 FQGNSA. CDR3 sequence reads: CASSWSSSGNTIYF. The CDR3 DNA is TGTGCCAGCAGCTGGTCCAGCTCTGGAAACACCATATATTTT.

The V call is TRBV14, the J call TRBJ2-3; tentative D call: TRBD2 (6 bases). Germline loops: CDR1 SGHDN, CDR2 FVKESK. The ends were cut back, 4 bases at V and 14 bases at J, with 13 bases in the middle. The CDR3 runs 11 residues. CDR3 amino acids: CASSLKTSLYF. The CDR3 DNA reads TGTGCCAGCAGCCTAAAAACTAGCCTGTATTTT.

This clone has a handful of counts. Other DNA sequences in this specimen translate into the identical CDR3. The CDR3 protein is CAWSVRGNQPQHF. CDR3 DNA: TGTGCCTGGAGTGTACGGGGTAATCAGCCCCAGCATTTT. The V call is TRBV30, the J call TRBJ1-5; D uncertain. V was trimmed by 0 bases and J by 4 bases, leaving 7 bases between them. Germline V gene sequence: CDR1 GTSNPN, CDR2 SVGIG (reference sequence). This CDR3 comprises 13 residues.

The V gene is TRBV18, the J gene TRBJ1-4; 8 positions agree with TRBD1. V trimming: 11 bases; J trimming: 3 bases; junction bases outside the gene matches: 11. Germline V CDR1 and CDR2: KGHSH, LQKENI. The CDR3 sequence is 15 residues long. CDR3 sequence reads: CAATGTGDPNEKLFF. For the CDR3, the DNA is TGTGCCGCAACCGGGACAGGAGATCCTAATGAAAAACTGTTTTTT.

This rearrangement joins TRBV4-3 to TRBJ2-5; D gene uncertain. The CDR3 has 16 residues. Germline assignment: CDR1 LGHNA and CDR2 YSLEER. The ends were cut back, 0 bases at V and 5 bases at J, with 16 bases in the middle. The CDR3 is CASSQDFKVMGETQYF. CDR3 in DNA: TGCGCCAGCAGCCAAGATTTTAAGGTGATGGGGGAGACCCAGTACTTC.

This chain uses TRBV19 with TRBJ1-1; D is unclear. This CDR3 is 13 amino acids long. The V and J ends lost 5 bases and 1 base respectively, with 8 bases between them. Germline CDR1 and CDR2: LNHDA and SQIVND (reference sequence). This chain's CDR3 is CASSSIANTEAFF. The CDR3 DNA is TGTGCCAGTAGTTCTATAGCGAACACTGAAGCTTTCTTT.

The rearrangement uses TRBV7-2 and TRBJ1-5; D is possibly TRBD1 (5 bases). Trimming cost V 5 bases and J 0 bases, with 11 bases left between them. Germline V gives CDR1 SGHTA, CDR2 FQGNSA. The length of the CDR3 is 15 residues. In DNA form, the CDR3 reads TGTGCCAGCAGCCCAGGGCCACTTAGCAATCAGCCCCAGCATTTT. This sequence encodes CASSPGPLSNQPQHF.

CDR3 amino acids: CASSPGTGENSPLHF. The CDR3 DNA is TGCGCCAGCAGCCCAGGGACAGGGGAGAATTCACCCCTCCACTTT. The V gene is TRBV5-1, the J gene TRBJ1-6, with 10 bases lining up with TRBD1. The V and J ends lost 4 bases and 7 bases, in that order; junction bases with no gene match: 5. The CDR3 spans 15 residues. CDR1 is SGHRS and CDR2 is YFSETQ in the germline V gene.

The chain employs TRBV7-8 and TRBJ2-1; 10 nucleotides align to TRBD2. V lost 2 bases, J lost 9 bases, and 13 bases stayed unmatched. Germline CDR1 SGHVS, CDR2 FQNEAQ. The CDR3 consists of 17 residues. The CDR3 spells CASSLPPPTAGGSEQFF. The CDR3 bases are TGTGCCAGCAGCTTACCACCCCCCACAGCGGGGGGGAGTGAGCAGTTCTTC.

This sequence joins TRBV28 and TRBJ2-5; no definite D call. CDR3 size: 13 residues. Trimming shortened V by 5 bases and J by 3 bases, and 10 bases separated the two germline ends. Germline V lookup: CDR1 MDHEN, CDR2 SYDVKM. CDR3 in amino acids: CASSTSDKETQYF. The CDR3 DNA reads TGTGCCAGCAGTACAAGCGACAAAGAGACCCAGTACTTC. The full variable domain, completed using reference TRBV28 and TRBJ2-5, is DVKVTQSSRYLVKRTGEKVFLECVQDMDHENMFWYRQDPGLGLRLIYFSYDVKMKEKGDIPEGYSVSREKKERFSLILESASTNQTSMYLCASSTSDKETQYFGPGTRLLVL.

The chain combines TRBV30 with TRBJ2-7; 8 bases line up with TRBD1. The CDR3 is 17 residues long. Germline CDR1 and CDR2: GTSNPN and SVGIG (reference sequence). The J segment lost 2 bases and the V segment lost 0 bases, leaving 12 bases of the junction unmatched. The CDR3 spells CAWSVGAHRGSTYEQYF. The CDR3 DNA sequence: TGTGCCTGGAGTGTAGGTGCCCACAGGGGGTCAACCTACGAGCAGTACTTC.

The genes are TRBV9 and TRBJ1-5, with D perhaps matching TRBD1 (5 bases). The V end lost 0 bases, the J end lost 7 bases, and 14 bases lay between the germline ends. The germline gives CDR1 SGDLS, CDR2 YYNGEE. The CDR3 is 15 residues long. The CDR3 bases are TGTGCCAGCAGCGTAGATCCGGGGGAGGCCCAGCCCCAGCATTTT. Translation: CASSVDPGEAQPQHF. Full variable domain (outside the CDR3, taken from reference TRBV9 and TRBJ1-5): DSGVTQTPKHLITATGQRVTLRCSPRSGDLSVYWYQQSLDQGLQFLIQYYNGEERAKGNILERFSAQQFPDLHSELNLSSLELGDSALYFCASSVDPGEAQPQHFGDGTRLSIL.